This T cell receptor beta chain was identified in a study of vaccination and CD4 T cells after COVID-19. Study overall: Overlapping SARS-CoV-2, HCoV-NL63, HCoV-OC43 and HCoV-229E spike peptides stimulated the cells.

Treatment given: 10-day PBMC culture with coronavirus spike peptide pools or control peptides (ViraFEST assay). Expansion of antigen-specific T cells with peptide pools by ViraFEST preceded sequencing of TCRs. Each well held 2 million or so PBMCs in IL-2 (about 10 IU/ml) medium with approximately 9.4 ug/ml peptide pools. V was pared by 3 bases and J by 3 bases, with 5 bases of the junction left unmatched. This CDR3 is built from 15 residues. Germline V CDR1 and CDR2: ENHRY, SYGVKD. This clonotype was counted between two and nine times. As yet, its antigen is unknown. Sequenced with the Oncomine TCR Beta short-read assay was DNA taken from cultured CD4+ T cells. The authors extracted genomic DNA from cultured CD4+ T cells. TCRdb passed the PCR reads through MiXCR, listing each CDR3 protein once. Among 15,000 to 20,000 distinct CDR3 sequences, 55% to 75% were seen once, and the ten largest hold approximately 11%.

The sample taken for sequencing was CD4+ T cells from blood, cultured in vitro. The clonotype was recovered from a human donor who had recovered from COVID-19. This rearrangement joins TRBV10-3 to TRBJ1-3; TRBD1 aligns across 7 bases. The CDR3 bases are TGTGCCATCAGTGAAGCGGGACAGTTTGGAAACACCATATATTTT. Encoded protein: CAISEAGQFGNTIYF.